This record looks at one T cell receptor (beta chain) sequence and its context. Profiled with immunoSEQ multiplex PCR; TCRdb holds only in-frame clones, not every one. This sample has around 84,000 clones, with 90% to 95% found just once. The data stem from a study of T cell changes during pregnancy in multiple sclerosis. The CDR3 totals 13 residues. CDR1 is SGHRS and CDR2 is YFSETQ in the germline V gene. Trimming removed 2 bases at V and 3 bases at J, with 9 bases between. The TCR originated in a female donor in good health, enrolled as a control in a pregnancy study. The sequences come from peripheral blood, collected in the second trimester of pregnancy. The chain carries TRBV5-1 and TRBJ2-7; D is unclear. The CDR3 region is CASSFGRLYEQYF. In nucleotides, the CDR3 is TGCGCCAGCAGCTTCGGCAGGCTCTACGAGCAGTACTTC.